This entry concerns a single T cell receptor (beta chain). This table comes from immunoSEQ multiplex PCR, and its TCRdb copy is limited to in-frame clones, with some not included. The sample has tens of thousands of clones, approximately 92% seen once. This sample is part of a study of T cell changes during pregnancy in multiple sclerosis. Looked up from germline, CDR1 is LNHDA and CDR2 is SQIVND (reference sequence). The CDR3 spans 12 residues. V gave up 4 bases and J gave up 9 bases; unmatched junction bases: 5. This receptor was identified in a female donor with multiple sclerosis, enrolled in a pregnancy study. V is TRBV19 and J is TRBJ1-1; the match to TRBD1 covers 7 bases. The sample here was CD4+ T cells from peripheral blood mononuclear cells, taken before pregnancy. As DNA, the CDR3 is TGTGCCAGTAGTACCACGACAGGGAAAGCTTTCTTT. This gives the protein CASSTTTGKAFF.